The 20 T cell receptor beta chains reported below all come from one sample, sequenced in a study of blood T cell repertoires in COVID-19. Assay: immunoSEQ multiplex PCR; the TCRdb copy retains only in-frame clones and omits some. This repertoire shows around 190,000 clones, 80% to 90% found once; its top ten account for roughly 13%. The sequencing sample was made of peripheral blood. The receptors shown here come from a human donor in a cohort sampled during active COVID-19.

V and J are TRBV7-2 and TRBJ2-7; 11 bases fit TRBD2. CDR1 is SGHTA and CDR2 is FQGNSA in the germline V gene. J lost 6 bases, V lost 2 bases, and 9 bases had no gene match. The CDR3 contains 16 residues. The CDR3 here is CASSLSRLAGGREQYF. CDR3 bases: TGTGCCAGCAGCTTATCCCGCCTAGCGGGAGGACGCGAGCAGTACTTC.

This clone has just one count. The chain couples TRBV5-1 to TRBJ1-1, with 12 nucleotides matching TRBD1. The CDR3 runs to 17 residues. The ends lost 4 bases at V and 4 bases at J; junction bases unmatched: 11. In germline, CDR1 is SGHRS, CDR2 YFSETQ. CDR3 residues: CASSRTGTGGAGTEAFF. CDR3 nucleotide sequence: TGCGCCAGCAGCAGAACCGGGACAGGGGGCGCGGGCACTGAAGCTTTCTTT. The complete variable domain, with remaining parts taken from reference TRBV5-1 and TRBJ1-1, reads KAGVTQTPRYLIKTRGQQVTLSCSPISGHRSVSWYQQTPGQGLQFLFEYFSETQRNKGNFPGRFSGRQFSNSRSEMNVSTLELGDSALYLCASSRTGTGGAGTEAFFGQGTRLTVV.

Worth noting for this clone: This CDR3 is also generated by other DNA sequences in the sample. J is TRBJ2-1 and V is TRBV9; weak D call: TRBD1 (7 bases). The V end was cut by 0 bases, the J end by 9 bases, with 13 bases between. CDR3 length equals 14 residues. Looked up from germline, CDR1 is SGDLS and CDR2 is YYNGEE. The CDR3 here is CASSVVGGGGEQFF. In nucleotides, the CDR3 is TGTGCCAGCAGCGTAGTTGGAGGGGGCGGTGAGCAGTTCTTC.

The chain uses TRBV29-1 and TRBJ1-5; 7 nucleotides align to TRBD1. The germline gives CDR1 SQVTM, CDR2 ANQGSEA. The CDR3 consists of 12 residues. With 5 bases clipped from V and 4 bases from J, the junction kept 2 bases outside the gene matches. The DNA for the CDR3 is TGCAGCGTTATACAGGGGAATCAGCCCCAGCATTTT. Encoded protein: CSVIQGNQPQHF. Drawing the rest from reference TRBV29-1 and TRBJ1-5, the complete variable domain is SAVISQKPSRDICQRGTSLTIQCQVDSQVTMMFWYRQQPGQSLTLIATANQGSEATYESGFVIDKFPISRPNLTFSTLTVSNMSPEDSSIYLCSVIQGNQPQHFGDGTRLSIL.

This chain links TRBV3-1 (or the pseudogene TRBV3-2) with TRBJ2-1, with D possibly being TRBD2 (5 bases). Germline loops: CDR1 LGHDT, CDR2 YNNKEL (reference sequence). V shed 5 bases and J shed 6 bases, with 17 bases lying between them. This CDR3 contains 15 residues. The CDR3 region is CASSDPGTSRNEQFF. The CDR3 DNA reads TGTGCCAGCAGCGACCCGGGAACGTCTCGCAATGAGCAGTTCTTC.

The chain couples TRBV2 to TRBJ2-3, with 15 bases fitting TRBD2. J gave up 2 bases and V 5 bases, and 8 bases lay outside the gene matches. Per germline, CDR1 SNHLY and CDR2 FYNNEI. This CDR3 is 18 amino acids long. The CDR3 coding sequence is TGTGCCAGCAGTCCTGGGGGACTAGCGGGAGGATCCACAGATACGCAGTATTTT. It encodes CASSPGGLAGGSTDTQYF.

The rearrangement links TRBV28 to TRBJ2-1; D not certain. Trimming shortened V by 5 bases and J by 6 bases, and 14 bases separated the two germline ends. Per germline, CDR1 MDHEN and CDR2 SYDVKM. The CDR3 has 14 residues. For the CDR3, the DNA is TGTGCCAGCAGTCCCCTGCTCCCCGGCAATGAGCAGTTCTTC. This translates into CASSPLLPGNEQFF.

The chain couples TRBV3-1 (or the pseudogene TRBV3-2) to TRBJ2-7, with TRBD2 matching 10 bases. This CDR3 has 14 residues. CDR1 and CDR2 (germline): LGHDT, YNNKEL (reference sequence). The ends lost 4 bases at V and 6 bases at J; junction bases unmatched: 6. The CDR3 bases are TGTGCCAGCAGCCCCCCCCTAGCGGGAGCCGAGCAGTACTTC. Translating gives CASSPPLAGAEQYF.

The chain is built from TRBV6-1 and TRBJ2-4; D is possibly TRBD1 (6 bases). There are 14 residues in the CDR3. V was cut by 2 bases and J by 4 bases, with 9 bases left in between. Germline CDR1 MNHNS, CDR2 SASEGT. The CDR3 here is CASSENGQKNIQYF. The CDR3 DNA follows: TGTGCCAGCAGTGAAAATGGACAGAAAAACATTCAGTACTTC.

The CDR3 DNA is TGTGCCAGCAAATTATGGACTAGCGGCCCAGATACGCAGTATTTT. Its translation: CASKLWTSGPDTQYF. The chain recombines TRBV27 with TRBJ2-3; 10 bases align to TRBD2. The junction had 8 bases not matched to a gene; V was cut back by 7 bases and J by 4 bases. The CDR3 is 15 residues long. Germline lookup yields CDR1 MNHEY and CDR2 SMNVEV (reference sequence).

The chain employs TRBV19 and TRBJ2-1, with 7 bases aligning to TRBD1. V shed 5 bases, J shed 4 bases, and the junction held 8 bases outside the gene matches. The CDR3 spans 15 residues. The V gene's germline CDR1 is LNHDA and CDR2 SQIVND (reference sequence). Here the CDR3 reads CASSSTGTEYNEQFF. The CDR3 nucleotides are TGTGCCAGTAGTTCGACCGGGACAGAATACAATGAGCAGTTCTTC.

The rearrangement links TRBV19 to TRBJ2-7; possibly TRBD1 for D (7 bases). The germline V and J ends were trimmed by 5 bases and 6 bases, with 17 bases remaining between them. Germline assignment: CDR1 LNHDA and CDR2 SQIVND (reference sequence). This CDR3 is built from 14 residues. In DNA, the CDR3 is TGTGCCAGTAGTGCCCGGAGGCAGGGGGGCGAGCAGTACTTC. Amino acid sequence: CASSARRQGGEQYF.

The chain couples TRBV11-2 to TRBJ2-7; D possibly corresponds to TRBD2 (5 bases). There are 14 residues in the CDR3. With 1 base removed from V and 1 base from J, the gap between germline ends came to 8 bases. Per the germline V gene, CDR1 is SGHAT and CDR2 is FQNNGV. The CDR3 coding sequence is TGTGCCAGCAGCTTAGTGGCGGGTTCCTACGAGCAGTACTTC. Protein product: CASSLVAGSYEQYF.

This clone was detected only once. V gene TRBV6-4 combines with J gene TRBJ1-1; 7 bases are a match to TRBD1. Germline trimming cut 6 bases from V and 6 bases from J; bases unmatched to any gene: 10. CDR1 is MRHNA, CDR2 SNTAGT, per germline. The CDR3 totals 14 residues. The CDR3 sequence: CASRPGQWLSEAFF. In DNA, the CDR3 is TGTGCCAGCAGACCGGGACAGTGGTTATCTGAAGCTTTCTTT.

The sample holds one count of this clone. The chain has TRBV29-1 and TRBJ2-7, with D hard to call. Germline V gene sequence: CDR1 SQVTM, CDR2 ANQGSEA. Trimming left V 2 bases short and J 0 bases short, with 8 bases between. CDR3 length equals 13 residues. CDR3 bases: TGCAGCGTTGAAATGGAGAGCTCCTACGAGCAGTACTTC. Protein product: CSVEMESSYEQYF.

As concerns this clone: Other DNA sequences of this sample code for an identical CDR3. This chain connects TRBV10-3 to TRBJ1-5, with a weak D call TRBD1 (5 bases). The germline V gene has CDR1 ENHRY and CDR2 SYGVKD. The V gene lost 6 bases and the J gene lost 4 bases, with 13 bases spanning the gap. This CDR3 region has 14 residues. For the CDR3, the DNA is TGTGCCATCAGCGAGAGGGGAGGGAATCAGCCCCAGCATTTT. Its protein is CAISERGGNQPQHF.

Only a few counts were recorded for this clone. This sequence joins TRBV7-2 and TRBJ2-1, with TRBD2 identical over 7 bases. J gave up 2 bases and V 3 bases, and 4 bases lay outside the gene matches. Germline V gives CDR1 SGHTA, CDR2 FQGNSA. The CDR3 spans 15 residues. The CDR3 coding sequence is TGTGCCAGCAGCTTTGCTAGCGGCGCCTACAATGAGCAGTTCTTC. Amino acid sequence: CASSFASGAYNEQFF.

The V and J genes are TRBV28 and TRBJ2-3; 11 nucleotides match TRBD2. After removal of 2 bases from V and 4 bases from J, the junction contained 8 bases not matched to a gene. CDR3 length: 17 amino acids. Germline CDR1 reads MDHEN; CDR2 reads SYDVKM. Here the CDR3 reads CASSLDSGRAYADTQYF. The CDR3 nucleotides read TGTGCCAGCAGTTTAGATAGCGGGAGGGCCTACGCAGATACGCAGTATTTT. The complete variable domain, with remaining parts taken from reference TRBV28 and TRBJ2-3, reads DVKVTQSSRYLVKRTGEKVFLECVQDMDHENMFWYRQDPGLGLRLIYFSYDVKMKEKGDIPEGYSVSREKKERFSLILESASTNQTSMYLCASSLDSGRAYADTQYFGPGTRLTVL.

The CDR3 region is CASWSGRNYEQYF. Written as DNA, the CDR3 is TGTGCCAGCTGGAGCGGGAGGAACTACGAGCAGTACTTC. The chain carries TRBV11-2 and TRBJ2-7, with 9 bases fitting TRBD2. The CDR3 is 13 residues long. V was clipped by 8 bases and J by 3 bases; unmatched bases: 5. CDR1 is SGHAT and CDR2 is FQNNGV in the germline V gene.

The rearrangement links TRBV11-2 to TRBJ1-3; D unresolved. CDR1 and CDR2 (germline): SGHAT, FQNNGV. Trimming pared 5 bases from V and 7 bases from J, leaving 15 bases between. CDR3 length: 14 amino acids. The CDR3 is CASSPPAGRNTIYF. The CDR3 DNA is TGTGCCAGCAGCCCCCCCGCAGGTCGGAACACCATATATTTT.